The clone carrying this TCR beta chain was picked up a small number of times. Its matching antigen is unknown. This record comes from a study of CD8 T cells in ankylosing spondylitis. Study results and limitations: A TCR beta motif made of fewer than ten highly homologous variants seemed typical of ankylosing spondylitis blood.

TCRdb re-called the 5' RACE reads through MiXCR, storing one row per CDR3 protein. The profile shows a few hundred thousand distinct CDR3 sequences, roughly 13% of them singletons. V shed 2 bases and J shed 6 bases, with 7 bases lying between them. Germline CDR1 and CDR2: DFQATT and SNEGSKA (reference sequence). This CDR3 has 11 residues. Sequenced: blood, either unsorted or a sorted T cell fraction (not recorded which). The V gene is TRBV20-1, the J gene TRBJ2-5; D remains unclear. The source of this sequence is a male donor with ankylosing spondylitis. CDR3 loop: CSARKGKTQYF. CDR3 bases: TGCAGTGCTAGAAAAGGGAAGACCCAGTACTTC.